The entry below describes one T cell receptor (beta chain). The antigen this receptor binds is unknown. It has no much larger one-base neighbor in the sample; base qualities were not kept. Library preparation employed the immunoSEQ multiplex PCR assay. For the multiplex PCR, a mixture combining 60 forward primers for TCR Vbeta segments and 13 reverse primers for TCR Jbeta segments was used. The CDR3 region of rearranged TCR beta genes was amplified from genomic DNA by a multiplex PCR assay. The Illumina HiSeq System was used to sequence the amplified TCR beta libraries as 87-base-pair reads. On the study's bioinformatics: Across the 640 or so repertoires, a later analysis counted some 81 million unique TCR beta chains, 9.5 million to 13 million of which were shared by at least two donors. Raw reads were error-corrected and collapsed into unique sequences by a nearest-neighbor algorithm in which closely related sequences were merged to remove PCR and sequencing errors. V, D and J gene segments were assigned by aligning CDR3 sequences to IMGT reference sequences. Each retained sequence needed at least a six-nucleotide match to both a V gene segment and a J gene segment. Rearrangements were called productive when the CDR3 lacked stop codons and stayed in frame with V and J; all others were non-productive. Following IMGT convention, CDR3 was defined as the stretch from the second conserved V-encoded cysteine to the conserved J-encoded phenylalanine. In an earlier analysis of roughly 610 of the donors, sequences lacking an unambiguous match to a single V gene segment were excluded. In an earlier analysis of several hundred of the donors, V segments were called functional above 56.7% productive rearrangements and were called segregating when the between-donor standard deviation exceeded 5%. A statistical classification framework was built for diagnosing cytomegalovirus status from the catalog of TCR beta chain sequences. V and J gene assignment, in a later analysis, came from comparing TCR nucleotide sequences with IMGT/GENE-DB human TR gene sequences. A later analysis assigned CDR3 sequences and most-parsimonious VDJ recombination scenarios with the TCRdist pipeline. A later analysis defined each TCR beta chain by its CDR3 amino acid sequence plus V-gene family, and excluded reads lacking a unique V-gene family. To address suspected cross-contamination and a sequencing artifact, a later analysis removed around 600 highly shared, low-generation-probability nucleotide sequences. In a later analysis, a clonal expansion index was calculated for each public chain from normalized within-repertoire ranks of inferred template counts. In a later analysis, generation probabilities were computed using a VDJ recombination model fitted to out-of-frame rearrangements, and the results were checked against IGoR. In a later analysis, TCR-TCR, TCR-HLA and TCR-CMV co-occurrence was scored with hypergeometric tests, and a repertoire-size bias correction was applied to TCR pairs. A later analysis estimated false discovery rates by permuting HLA or CMV assignments 20 times. In a later analysis, co-occurring TCRs were grouped with DBSCAN, and TCRdist sequence similarity was added when clustering was performed within HLA-allele-positive subsets. Repertoires with fewer than 30,000 or more than 120,000 public chains, plus five repertoires with anomalous nucleotide sharing, were excluded from co-occurrence clustering. The clones in this table, taken by TCRdb from immuneACCESS, are in-frame only. Not every clone is retained; where verified, under half of the shortfall comes from an unresolved V gene, and the cause of the rest is unknown. The V and J calls and clone size were taken over from that table, and D and trimming were inferred from the DNA. This sample is represented by 100,000 or so clones; over 75% of them were singletons. Over 9.5% of the sample is in the top ten clones.

At the junction V is shortened by 7 bases and J by 14 bases, with 18 bases in between. The CDR3 runs 13 amino acids, cysteine and phenylalanine included. Solely the CDR3 DNA is kept, with 39 bases framed from the first base. The cohort was made up of under 800 healthy bone marrow donors. At the time of sampling, all cohort members were nominally healthy, though unrecorded immune exposures were likely present. The donor was CMV seropositive and was included in the group of almost 300 seropositive cohort members. Each donor provided a peripheral blood sample, and peripheral blood mononuclear cells were used for TCR beta sequencing. The Qiagen DNeasy Blood Extraction Kit was used to extract genomic DNA from the blood cell samples. This sample is part of a study of cytomegalovirus exposure and HLA in healthy donors (dated by TCRdb to 2016 to 2017). The study in broad terms: An earlier analysis of roughly 500 of the donors reported 250 to 350 Gb of sequence data and 117 million unique TCR beta sequences obtained from about 180 million T cells. Every discovery cohort repertoire had been produced on one sequencing platform. Because of strong linkage in the cohort, five DR-DQ haplotypes were treated as single units for association and clustering. Typing coverage differed by locus: A, B, C, DRB1 and DQB1 were typed in roughly 629-640 donors, DQA1 in around 500, DPA1 in over 600, and DPB1 in 472. About 300 gigabases of sequencing data and tens of millions of unique TCR sequences made up an early release that covered nearly 650 HLA-typed donors. Of the approximately 400 genotyped donors, over 65% fell in the genetic ancestry cluster associated with self-reported Caucasian donors. Across 398 genotyped donors of the cohort, an average of roughly 230,000 unique TCR beta nucleotide sequences per donor were sequenced, and approximately 19% of those sequences were non-productive. To predict cytomegalovirus infection status, the study brought together high-throughput TCR immunosequencing, statistical association of individual TCRs with disease status, and machine learning. In a later analysis, previously published TCR beta repertoires from about 640 donors were re-analyzed and high-resolution HLA genotyping was added so that TCR occurrence patterns could be studied. An earlier analysis of around 540 of the donors applied high-throughput TCR beta sequencing to assess whether each TCR beta V gene segment acted as functional or pseudogenic. Alongside the repertoire data, information on donor age, sex, ethnicity and CMV serostatus was compiled. Rather than drawing on any new phenotypic data, the later analysis identified candidate immune exposures from TCR beta sequences and the way those sequences occurred across donors. A later genetic analysis took genome-wide SNP genotypes for about 65% of the 666 donors and used that subset as a discovery cohort. The T cell repertoires of 666 subjects were profiled by immunosequencing and related to cytomegalovirus serostatus. The study aimed to test whether cataloging public T cell receptors could reveal signatures of past pathogen exposure. Both class I and class II loci were covered by HLA typing, at four-digit resolution. In addition to the first cohort of roughly 670 subjects, a separate validation cohort of approximately 130 different subjects was used.

Summary of the overall study and its limitations: Assigning TCR associations to individual alleles was difficult when HLA alleles, especially DR and DQ, strongly co-occurred. Broadly in line with IMGT annotations, most TCR beta V segments showed up in productive rearrangements about 90% or about 30% of the time in an earlier analysis of 450 to 750 of the donors. The sequencing pipeline was judged likely to have produced a cluster of highly shared sequence variants as a technical artifact. Because HLA typing was missing for some donors at each locus, association tests included only the typed subset. Most TCR sequences were observed very rarely across donors, whereas some public TCRs were present in many individuals. A few of the identified cytomegalovirus-associated TCR beta chains were confirmed in vitro to be specific for cytomegalovirus antigens. The authors suggested that the approach could potentially be generalized to other disease states and immunological phenotypes. Several of the top co-occurrence clusters appeared to be linked to parvovirus B19, influenza, CMV and Epstein-Barr virus, according to a later analysis. The only immune exposure information available for the cohort was CMV serostatus. A later analysis found that most CMV-associated TCR beta chains appeared HLA-restricted, with HLA associations seemingly driven largely by CMV exposure. Presence/absence analyses assumed roughly uniform sequencing depth across donors, an assumption that may not hold. Some IMGT-functional V segments, including TRBV6-2 and TRBV6-3, could not be distinguished by the 87-base-pair reads and were therefore excluded. The cohort was sequenced for TCR beta chains only, and without alpha or paired-chain data the features that could be detected were limited. The earlier analysis of about 600 of the donors excluded around 17 rarely observed V segments, including chromosome 9 orphons, because counts were too low. A later genetic analysis associated a missense DCLRE1C variant with V-gene and J-gene trimming of TCR beta chains, and an independent cohort replicated the association. Correlated functional status among segregating V segments might be attributable to linkage disequilibrium, but an unknown experimental factor could not be ruled out. A later analysis associated around 16,000 TCR beta sequences with specific HLA alleles at a false discovery rate of 0.05. A further reported finding was that TCR beta sequences accurately predicted the HLA-A and HLA-B alleles for most subjects in the first cohort. Cytomegalovirus status was reported to be diagnosed by the classifier with high specificity and sensitivity in both the original and validation cohorts. A later analysis found that HLA-associated TCR beta chains were more clonally expanded and had lower generation probabilities than equally common non-associated chains. A total of fewer than 200 TCR beta chains were listed by the study as associated with cytomegalovirus. Compared with the approximately 720-donor mean, donors in an Asian-associated ancestry cluster had fewer N-insertions in productive TCRs, according to a later genetic analysis. According to a later analysis, TCR association rates differed among HLA loci, with DRB1 alleles showing the most associated TCRs and HLA-C alleles showing the fewest.

The chain links TRBV23-1 with TRBJ1-6; the D gene assignment is ambiguous. TRBV23-1 is placed among ORFs of uncertain function. Sequenced input: PBMCs. The receptor comes from a man aged 40-49 years in good health and CMV-seropositive. In nucleotide form, the sequence is TGCGCCAGCACCCCACCGGGGAGAGGAACCCTCCACTTT. The resulting protein is CASTPPGRGTLHF.